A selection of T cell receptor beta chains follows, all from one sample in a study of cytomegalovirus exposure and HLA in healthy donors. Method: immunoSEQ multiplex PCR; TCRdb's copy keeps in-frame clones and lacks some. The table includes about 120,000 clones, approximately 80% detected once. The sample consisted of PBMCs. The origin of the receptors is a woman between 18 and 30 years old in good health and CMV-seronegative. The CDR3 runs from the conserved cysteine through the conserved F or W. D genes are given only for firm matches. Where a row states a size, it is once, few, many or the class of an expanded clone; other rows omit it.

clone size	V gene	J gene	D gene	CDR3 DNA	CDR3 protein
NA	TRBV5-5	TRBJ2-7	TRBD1	TGTGCCAGCAGCTTAACCATCGGGACAGGGTACTACGAGCAGTACTTC	CASSLTIGTGYYEQYF
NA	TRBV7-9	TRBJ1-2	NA	TGTGCCAGCAGCTCCTACCCGGCGGAGACCTATGGCTACACCTTC	CASSSYPAETYGYTF
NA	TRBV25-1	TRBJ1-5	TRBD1	TGTGCCAGCAGTGATTCCGGACAGGGTTATCAGCCCCAGCATTTT	CASSDSGQGYQPQHF
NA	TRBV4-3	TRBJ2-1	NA	TGCGCCAGCAGCCAAGAGAGGTCATACAATGAGCAGTTCTTC	CASSQERSYNEQFF
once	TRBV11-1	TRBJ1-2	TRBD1	TGTGCCAGCAGCCCCGGGACAGGGGGCTTTGGCTACACCTTC	CASSPGTGGFGYTF
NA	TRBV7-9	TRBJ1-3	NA	TGTGCCAGCAGCTTAGAAACAGCCGGAAACACCATATATTTT	CASSLETAGNTIYF
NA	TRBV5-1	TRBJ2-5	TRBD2	TGCGCCAGCAGCCCGGGACTAGCGGGAGTGGTGGAGACCCAGTACTTC	CASSPGLAGVVETQYF
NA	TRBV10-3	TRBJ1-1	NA	TGTGCCATCAGTGACGGACAGAGGAACACTGAAGCTTTCTTT	CAISDGQRNTEAFF
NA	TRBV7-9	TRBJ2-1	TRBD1	TGTGCCAGCAGCCTGGGACAGGACCCCTACAATGAGCAGTTCTTC	CASSLGQDPYNEQFF
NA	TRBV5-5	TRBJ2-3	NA	TGTGCCAGCAGCTTCGTTCAGGGCGTGATAAACACAGATACGCAGTATTTT	CASSFVQGVINTDTQYF
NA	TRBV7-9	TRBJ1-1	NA	TGTGCCAGCAGCTCCAATACCGGGTATCCCGAAGCTTTCTTT	CASSSNTGYPEAFF
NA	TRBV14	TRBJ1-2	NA	TGTGCCAGCAGCCAAGGACAGAGCTATGGCTACACCTTC	CASSQGQSYGYTF
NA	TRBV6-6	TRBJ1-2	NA	TGTGCCAGCAGTTACGGTGGGCAAACCCACTATGGCTACACCTTC	CASSYGGQTHYGYTF
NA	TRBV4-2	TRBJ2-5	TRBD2	TGTGCCAGCAGCCAAGACCGAGGACTAGCGGGGGGGAAAGAGACCCAGTACTTC	CASSQDRGLAGGKETQYF
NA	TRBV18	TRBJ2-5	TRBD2	TGTGCCAGCTCACCACCGGGGGGGGACTTCACCGGGGAGACCCAGTACTTC	CASSPPGGDFTGETQYF
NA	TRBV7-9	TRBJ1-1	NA	TGTTCCAGCAGCCCCCCCCCTGGAGGGACTGAAGCTTTCTTT	CSSSPPPGGTEAFF
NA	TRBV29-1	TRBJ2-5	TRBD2	TGCAGCGTAAAGGGCGGGAGTGGGGAGACCCAGTACTTC	CSVKGGSGETQYF
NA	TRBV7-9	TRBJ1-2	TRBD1	TGTGCCAGCAGCTCAGAGGGGGGCAGGGGGCGCGGGAACTATGGCTACACCTTC	CASSSEGGRGRGNYGYTF
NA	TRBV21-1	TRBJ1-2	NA	TGTGCCAGCAGCAGAGAGGTGGGCTACACCTTC	CASSREVGYTF
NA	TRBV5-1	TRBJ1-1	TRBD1	TGCGCCAGCAGCTTGGGGACAGGGGGGATAGGAAACACTGAAGCTTTCTTT	CASSLGTGGIGNTEAFF
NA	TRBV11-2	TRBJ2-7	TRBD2	TGTGCCAGCAAGCCCACCGTAGCGGGAGCTTACGAGCAGTACTTC	CASKPTVAGAYEQYF
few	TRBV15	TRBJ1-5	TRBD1	TGTGCCACCAGCAGAGGGCAGGACAGGGGGCGCGGGCAGCCCCAGCATTTT	CATSRGQDRGRGQPQHF
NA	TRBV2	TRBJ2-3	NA	TGTGCCAGCAGTGAGTCTGTGGATACGCAGTATTTT	CASSESVDTQYF
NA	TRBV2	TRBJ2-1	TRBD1	TGTGCCAGCAGTGGGGTCGGGACAGGGATTAACAATGAGCAGTTCTTC	CASSGVGTGINNEQFF
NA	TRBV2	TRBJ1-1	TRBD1	TGTGCCAGCAGTGGGGACAGGGACTACATGAACACTGAAGCTTTCTTT	CASSGDRDYMNTEAFF
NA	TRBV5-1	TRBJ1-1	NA	TGCGCCAGCAGCTCCCAAGGCGGGGGGACTGAAGCTTTCTTT	CASSSQGGGTEAFF
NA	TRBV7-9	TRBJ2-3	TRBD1	TGTGCCGGACAGGGGGCTTTTGTCACAGATACGCAGTATTTT	CAGQGAFVTDTQYF
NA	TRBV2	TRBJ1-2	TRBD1	TGTGCCAGCATGTGGGCCAGGGGGGATGGCTACACCTTC	CASMWARGDGYTF
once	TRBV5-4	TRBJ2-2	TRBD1	TGTGCCAGCAGTTCCGGACAGGGCGGGGGGGAGCTGTTTTTT	CASSSGQGGGELFF
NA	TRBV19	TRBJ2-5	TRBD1	TGTGCCAGTAGTATAAGAGACAGGGAAGAGACCCAGTACTTC	CASSIRDREETQYF
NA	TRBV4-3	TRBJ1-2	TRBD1	TGCGCCAGCAGCCCCTGGGGGACAGGGGAAAACTATGGCTACACCTTC	CASSPWGTGENYGYTF
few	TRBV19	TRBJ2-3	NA	TGTGCCAGTAGTATACCGGGCACAGATACGCAGTATTTT	CASSIPGTDTQYF
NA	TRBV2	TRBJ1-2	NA	TGTGCCAGCGTTTCCGGCAACAGGGCCTATGGCTACACCTTC	CASVSGNRAYGYTF
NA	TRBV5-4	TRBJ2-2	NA	TGTGCCAGCAGCGCAGGGGTAACCGGGGAGCTGTTTTTT	CASSAGVTGELFF
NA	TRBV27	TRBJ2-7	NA	TGTGCCAGCAGGGGCACGGTATCCTACGAGCAGTACTTC	CASRGTVSYEQYF
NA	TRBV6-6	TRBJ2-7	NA	TGTGCCAGCAGTTTTGAGCTCCGCTCCTATGAGCAGTACTTC	CASSFELRSYEQYF
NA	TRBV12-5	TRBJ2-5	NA	TGTGCTAGTGGTTTTTCGGGGGTTGAGACCCAGTACTTC	CASGFSGVETQYF
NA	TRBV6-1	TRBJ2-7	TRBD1	TGTGCCAGCAGTGAAAACAGGGGGCCCTACGAGCAGTACTTC	CASSENRGPYEQYF
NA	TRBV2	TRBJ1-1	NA	TGTGCCAGCAACAGGGAGAACACTGAAGCTTTCTTT	CASNRENTEAFF
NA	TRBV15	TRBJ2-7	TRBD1	TGTGCCACCAGCACTTTAAGACGGGACAGGGGGACCTACGAGCAGTACTTC	CATSTLRRDRGTYEQYF
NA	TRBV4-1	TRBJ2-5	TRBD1	TGCGCCAGCAGCCAAGGACAGGGGGTGGCAGAGACCCAGTACTTC	CASSQGQGVAETQYF
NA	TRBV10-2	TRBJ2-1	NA	TGCGCCAGCAGTGGCGACCGGGAGATCACCCAACCCCCAAATTACAATGAGCAGTTCTTC	CASSGDREITQPPNYNEQFF
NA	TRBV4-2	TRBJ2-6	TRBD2	TGTGCCAGCAGCCTATATACAGTCCGGCGCGGGGGGAACTCTGGGGCCAACGTCCTGACTTTC	CASSLYTVRRGGNSGANVLTF
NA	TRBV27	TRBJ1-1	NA	TGTGCCAGCAGTTATTGGGGAGGAAGGCGGACTGAAGCTTTCTTT	CASSYWGGRRTEAFF
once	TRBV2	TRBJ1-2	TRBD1	TGTGCCAGCAGTGCCATTCCAGGGGGCGATGGCTACACCTTC	CASSAIPGGDGYTF
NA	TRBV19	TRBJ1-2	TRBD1	TGTGCCAGTAGATGGAGGGGACAGCTGTATGGCTACACCTTC	CASRWRGQLYGYTF
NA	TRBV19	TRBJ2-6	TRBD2	TGTGCCAGTAAAATCGGGACTAGCGGAAGCTCTGGGGCCAACGTCCTGACTTTC	CASKIGTSGSSGANVLTF
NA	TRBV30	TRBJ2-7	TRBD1	TGTGCCTGGAGTGGTAGACAGGGTGAAAACTTGGGAATCTCCTACGAGCAGTACTTC	CAWSGRQGENLGISYEQYF
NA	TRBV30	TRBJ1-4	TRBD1	TGTGCCTGGAGGAGGGACAGCCTTAATGAAAAACTGTTTTTT	CAWRRDSLNEKLFF
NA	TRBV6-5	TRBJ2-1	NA	TGTGCCAGCAGTTACTCGGGGAGCAATGAGCAGTTCTTC	CASSYSGSNEQFF
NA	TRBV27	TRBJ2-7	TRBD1	TGTGCCAGCAGTGGTCTGACCTACAGGGGGCGAGGGACCTACGAGCAGTACTTC	CASSGLTYRGRGTYEQYF
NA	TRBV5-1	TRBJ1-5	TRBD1	TGCGCCAGCAGCTCGGGTATGACCGGGACAGGGGGCAATCAGCCCCAGCATTTT	CASSSGMTGTGGNQPQHF
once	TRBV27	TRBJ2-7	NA	TGTGCCAGCAGTTTTGCAGGGTCCTACGAGCAGTACTTC	CASSFAGSYEQYF
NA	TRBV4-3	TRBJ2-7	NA	TGCGCCAGCAGCCCTTCGGACGGAGGTTACGAGCAGTACTTC	CASSPSDGGYEQYF
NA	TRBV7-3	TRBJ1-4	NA	TGTGCCAGCAGCCCCTCTCCAACTAATGAAAAACTGTTTTTT	CASSPSPTNEKLFF
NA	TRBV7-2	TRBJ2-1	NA	TGTGCCAGCAGCTTAGTCGGAGCGGAGCAGTTCTTC	CASSLVGAEQFF
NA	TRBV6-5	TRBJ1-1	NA	TGTGCCAGCAGTTACCTTGGGCAGGGTATACCTGAAGCTTTCTTT	CASSYLGQGIPEAFF
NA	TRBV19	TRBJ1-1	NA	TGTGCCAGTAGTGACCAAACAGGGACAAGAACTGAAGCTTTCTTT	CASSDQTGTRTEAFF
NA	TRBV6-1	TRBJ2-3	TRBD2	TGTGCCAGCAGCCGGACTAGCGGGAGCCCAGATACGCAGTATTTT	CASSRTSGSPDTQYF
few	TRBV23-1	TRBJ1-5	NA	TGCGCCAGCAGCCCCCAGGGCGAGTTCATCGGCAATCAGCCCCAGCATTTT	CASSPQGEFIGNQPQHF